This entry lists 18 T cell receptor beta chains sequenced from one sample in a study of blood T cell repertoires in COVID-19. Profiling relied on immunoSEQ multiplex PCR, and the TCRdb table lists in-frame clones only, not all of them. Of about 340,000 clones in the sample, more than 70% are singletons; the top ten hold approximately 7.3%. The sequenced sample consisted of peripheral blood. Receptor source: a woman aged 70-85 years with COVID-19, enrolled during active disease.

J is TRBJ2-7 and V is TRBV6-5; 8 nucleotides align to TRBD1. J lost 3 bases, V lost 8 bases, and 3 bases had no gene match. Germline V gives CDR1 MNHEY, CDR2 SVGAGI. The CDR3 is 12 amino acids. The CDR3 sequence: CASGQGGYEQYF. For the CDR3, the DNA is TGTGCCAGCGGACAGGGTGGCTACGAGCAGTACTTC.

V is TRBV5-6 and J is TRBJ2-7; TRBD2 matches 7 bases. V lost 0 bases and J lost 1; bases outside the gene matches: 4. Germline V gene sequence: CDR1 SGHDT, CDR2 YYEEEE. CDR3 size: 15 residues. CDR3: CASSLVGGYSYEQYF. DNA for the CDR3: TGTGCCAGCAGCTTGGTCGGGGGGTATTCCTACGAGCAGTACTTC.

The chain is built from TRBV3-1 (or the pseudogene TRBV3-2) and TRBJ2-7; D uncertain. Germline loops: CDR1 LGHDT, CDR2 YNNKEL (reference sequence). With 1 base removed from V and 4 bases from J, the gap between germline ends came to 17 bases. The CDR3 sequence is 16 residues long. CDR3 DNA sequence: TGTGCCAGCAGCCAAGTCCTCCCGGTAGGAGATTACGAGCAGTACTTC. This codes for CASSQVLPVGDYEQYF.

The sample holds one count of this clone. CDR3 in DNA: TGTGCCAGCAGCTTAGAGTCCGGGACTAGCGGCCAGCAGTACTTC. Translating gives CASSLESGTSGQQYF. The rearrangement joins TRBV7-2 to TRBJ2-7; TRBD2 aligns across 11 bases. Germline CDR1 SGHTA, CDR2 FQGNSA. There are 15 residues in the CDR3. Unmatched junction bases numbered 7, after V lost 1 base and J lost 8 bases.

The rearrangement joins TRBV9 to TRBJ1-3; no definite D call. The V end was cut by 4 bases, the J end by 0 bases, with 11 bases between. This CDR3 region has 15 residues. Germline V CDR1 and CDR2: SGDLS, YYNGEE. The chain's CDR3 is CASSPQSLSGNTIYF. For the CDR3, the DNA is TGTGCCAGCAGCCCCCAGTCCCTCTCTGGAAACACCATATATTTT.

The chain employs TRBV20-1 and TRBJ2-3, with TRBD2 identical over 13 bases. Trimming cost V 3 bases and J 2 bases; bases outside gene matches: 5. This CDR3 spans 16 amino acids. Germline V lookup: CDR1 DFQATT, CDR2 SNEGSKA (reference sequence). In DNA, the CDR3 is TGCAGTGCTAGTGGACTAGCGGGGGACTTCACAGATACGCAGTATTTT. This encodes CSASGLAGDFTDTQYF.

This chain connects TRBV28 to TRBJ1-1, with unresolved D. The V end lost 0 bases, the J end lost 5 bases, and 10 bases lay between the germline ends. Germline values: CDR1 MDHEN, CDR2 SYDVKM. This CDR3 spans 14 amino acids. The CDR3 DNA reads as TGTGCCAGCAGTTTATGGAGGGTAAAGACTGAAGCTTTCTTT. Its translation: CASSLWRVKTEAFF. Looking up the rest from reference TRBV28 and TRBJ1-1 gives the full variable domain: DVKVTQSSRYLVKRTGEKVFLECVQDMDHENMFWYRQDPGLGLRLIYFSYDVKMKEKGDIPEGYSVSREKKERFSLILESASTNQTSMYLCASSLWRVKTEAFFGQGTRLTVV.

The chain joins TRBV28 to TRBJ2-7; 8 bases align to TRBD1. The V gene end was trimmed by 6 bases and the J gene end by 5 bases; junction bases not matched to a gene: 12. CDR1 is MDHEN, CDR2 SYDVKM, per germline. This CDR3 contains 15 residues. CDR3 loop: CASSSLDRGYDEQYF. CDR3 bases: TGTGCCAGCAGCTCTCTCGACAGGGGCTACGACGAGCAGTACTTC. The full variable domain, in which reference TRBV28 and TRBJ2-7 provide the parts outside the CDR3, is DVKVTQSSRYLVKRTGEKVFLECVQDMDHENMFWYRQDPGLGLRLIYFSYDVKMKEKGDIPEGYSVSREKKERFSLILESASTNQTSMYLCASSSLDRGYDEQYFGPGTRLTVT.

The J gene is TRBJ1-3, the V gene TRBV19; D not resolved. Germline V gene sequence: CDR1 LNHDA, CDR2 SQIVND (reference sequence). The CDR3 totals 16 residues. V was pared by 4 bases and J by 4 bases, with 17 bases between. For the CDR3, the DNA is TGTGCCAGTAGTAGAGTGACATCGGCCTTAGGAAACACCATATATTTT. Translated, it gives CASSRVTSALGNTIYF.

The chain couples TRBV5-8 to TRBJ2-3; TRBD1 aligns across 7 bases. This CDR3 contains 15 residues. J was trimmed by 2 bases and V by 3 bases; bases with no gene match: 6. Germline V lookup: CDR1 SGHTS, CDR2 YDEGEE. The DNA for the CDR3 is TGTGCCAGCAGCTCCAAGGGGGCCATCACAGATACGCAGTATTTT. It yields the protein CASSSKGAITDTQYF.

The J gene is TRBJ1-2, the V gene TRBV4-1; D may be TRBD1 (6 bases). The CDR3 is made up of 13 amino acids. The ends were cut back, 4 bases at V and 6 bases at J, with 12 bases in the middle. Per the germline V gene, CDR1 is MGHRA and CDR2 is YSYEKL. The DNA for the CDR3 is TGCGCCAGCAGCCGGGTACAGGGAGATGGCTACACCTTC. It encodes CASSRVQGDGYTF.

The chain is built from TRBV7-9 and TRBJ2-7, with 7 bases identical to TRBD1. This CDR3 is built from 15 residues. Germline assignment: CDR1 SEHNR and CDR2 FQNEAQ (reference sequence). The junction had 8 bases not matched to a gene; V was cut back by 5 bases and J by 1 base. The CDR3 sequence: CASSPPYRGSYEQYF. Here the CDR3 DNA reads TGTGCCAGCAGCCCCCCTTACAGGGGTTCCTACGAGCAGTACTTC.

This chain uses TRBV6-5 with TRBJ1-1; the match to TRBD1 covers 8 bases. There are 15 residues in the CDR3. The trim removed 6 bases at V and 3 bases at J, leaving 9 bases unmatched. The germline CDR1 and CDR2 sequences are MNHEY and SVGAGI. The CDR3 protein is CASSRDRLLDTEAFF. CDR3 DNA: TGTGCCAGCAGCAGGGACAGGCTTTTGGACACTGAAGCTTTCTTT.

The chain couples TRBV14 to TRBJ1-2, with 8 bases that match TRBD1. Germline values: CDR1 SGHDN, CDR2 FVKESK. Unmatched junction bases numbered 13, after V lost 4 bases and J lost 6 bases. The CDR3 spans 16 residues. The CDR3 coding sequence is TGTGCCAGCAGCCCCTTACTAGGACAGGGAAGGGATGGCTACACCTTC. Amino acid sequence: CASSPLLGQGRDGYTF.

The DNA of the CDR3 is TGTGCCAGCTCACCGTTAACAGGGAATAACTATGGCTACACCTTC. Protein: CASSPLTGNNYGYTF. The V gene is TRBV18, the J gene TRBJ1-2, with a possible D match to TRBD1 (6 bases). The CDR3 length is 15 residues. V was clipped by 3 bases and J by 1 base, with 12 bases between them. Germline V gene lookup returns CDR1 KGHSH and CDR2 LQKENI.

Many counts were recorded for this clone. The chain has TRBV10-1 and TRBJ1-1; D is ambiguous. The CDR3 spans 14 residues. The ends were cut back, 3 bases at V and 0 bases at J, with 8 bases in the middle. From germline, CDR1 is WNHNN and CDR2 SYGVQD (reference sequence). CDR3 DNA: TGCGCCAGCAGTGATGGGCACATGAACACTGAAGCTTTCTTT. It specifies CASSDGHMNTEAFF.

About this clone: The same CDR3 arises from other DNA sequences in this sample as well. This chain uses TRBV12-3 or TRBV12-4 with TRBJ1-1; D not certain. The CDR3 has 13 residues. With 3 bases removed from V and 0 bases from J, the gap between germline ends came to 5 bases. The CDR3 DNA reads TGTGCCAGCAGTTTGCAGATGAACACTGAAGCTTTCTTT. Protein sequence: CASSLQMNTEAFF.

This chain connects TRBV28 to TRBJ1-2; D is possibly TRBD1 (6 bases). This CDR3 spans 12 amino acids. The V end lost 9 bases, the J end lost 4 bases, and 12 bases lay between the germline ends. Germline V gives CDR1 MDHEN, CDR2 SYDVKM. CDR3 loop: CASQEDSYGYTF. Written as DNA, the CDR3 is TGTGCCAGTCAAGAGGACAGCTATGGCTACACCTTC.